One sample yielded the 9 T cell receptor beta chains listed below, sequenced in a study of T cell changes during pregnancy in multiple sclerosis. The assay was immunoSEQ multiplex PCR, and TCRdb's table has in-frame clones only and misses some. The sample includes tens of thousands of clones, roughly 93% of them seen just once. The sample consisted of peripheral blood, taken in the second trimester of pregnancy. The receptors were sampled from a female donor with multiple sclerosis, enrolled in a pregnancy study.

This sequence joins TRBV5-4 and TRBJ2-5; D perhaps matches TRBD1 (6 bases). CDR1 and CDR2 from the germline V gene are SGHNT and YYREEE (reference sequence). The CDR3 is made up of 13 amino acids. Trimming removed 2 bases from V and 5 bases from J, with 10 bases in between. For the CDR3, the DNA is TGTGCCAGCAGCTTAAGGGGGTTGGAGACCCAGTACTTC. Its translation is CASSLRGLETQYF.

V gene TRBV30 combines with J gene TRBJ2-3; a weak D match, TRBD1 (6 bases). This CDR3 is 16 amino acids long. V was cut by 3 bases and J by 2 bases, with 18 bases left in between. Germline-derived CDR1 and CDR2 are GTSNPN and SVGIG (reference sequence). The CDR3 loop is CAWRGSRGSFTDTQYF. The CDR3 DNA sequence: TGTGCCTGGAGGGGCTCAAGGGGGTCCTTCACAGATACGCAGTATTTT.

This clone was found a few times. V usage is TRBV4-1 and J usage is TRBJ1-1, with 7 bases that match TRBD1. CDR1 and CDR2 (germline): MGHRA, YSYEKL. With 0 bases clipped from V and 3 bases from J, the junction kept 4 bases outside the gene matches. CDR3 length: 15 amino acids. CDR3: CASSQDGQGDTEAFF. CDR3 DNA: TGCGCCAGCAGCCAAGATGGTCAGGGGGACACTGAAGCTTTCTTT.

This chain links TRBV4-1 with TRBJ1-5; 9 positions match TRBD1. The CDR3 runs 15 residues. The V and J ends lost 4 bases and 2 bases, in that order; junction bases with no gene match: 3. Germline CDR1 is MGHRA and CDR2 is YSYEKL. CDR3 nucleotide sequence: TGCGCCAGCAGCCTGGACAGGGGAGGCAATCAGCCCCAGCATTTT. It codes for CASSLDRGGNQPQHF.

This chain uses TRBV5-4 with TRBJ2-3; perhaps TRBD1 as D (5 bases). With 1 base removed from V and 2 bases from J, the gap between germline ends came to 17 bases. Per the germline V gene, CDR1 is SGHNT and CDR2 is YYREEE (reference sequence). CDR3 length: 17 amino acids. DNA of the CDR3: TGTGCCAGCAGCTTGAATGTTTTTGGGGCCGCCACAGATACGCAGTATTTT. Residues: CASSLNVFGAATDTQYF. Together with reference TRBV5-4 and TRBJ2-3, the CDR3 gives the full variable domain: ETGVTQSPTHLIKTRGQQVTLRCSSQSGHNTVSWYQQALGQGPQFIFQYYREEENGRGNFPPRFSGLQFPNYSSELNVNALELDDSALYLCASSLNVFGAATDTQYFGPGTRLTVL.

The genes are TRBV6-1 and TRBJ1-2; 9 bases are a match to TRBD1. The CDR3 covers 14 residues. In germline, CDR1 is MNHNS, CDR2 SASEGT. V gave up 8 bases and J gave up 5 bases; unmatched junction bases: 9. The CDR3 reads CASRTGTGQYGYTF. CDR3 in DNA: TGTGCCAGCCGGACCGGGACAGGGCAATATGGCTACACCTTC.

The chain links TRBV28 to TRBJ1-5; 8 bases map to TRBD1. CDR1 and CDR2 from the germline V gene are MDHEN and SYDVKM. This CDR3 is 12 amino acids long. V trimming: 11 bases; J trimming: 6 bases; junction bases outside the gene matches: 6. CDR3: CAAGQALQPQHF. DNA for the CDR3: TGTGCCGCGGGACAGGCACTTCAGCCCCAGCATTTT.

This clone was found a few times. V is TRBV7-3 and J is TRBJ2-7; 10 bases agree with TRBD1. The CDR3 has 15 residues. Germline loops: CDR1 SGHTA, CDR2 FQGTGA. Trimming cost V 2 bases and J 2 bases; bases outside gene matches: 3. The CDR3 DNA reads as TGTGCCAGCAGCTTAGCTGGACAGGGGGCCTACGAGCAGTACTTC. Translation gives CASSLAGQGAYEQYF.

This chain connects TRBV30 to TRBJ1-1, with D possibly TRBD1 on 6 matching bases. The CDR3 sequence is 12 residues long. Trimming cost V 3 bases and J 7 bases, with 12 bases left between them. CDR1 is GTSNPN and CDR2 is SVGIG in the germline V gene (reference sequence). DNA for the CDR3: TGTGCCTGGAGACAGGGTTTCTTTGAAGCTTTCTTT. Translating gives CAWRQGFFEAFF.